This T cell receptor beta chain is drawn from a study of metastatic and nonmetastatic thyroid tumors. On the study more broadly: Comparison of repertoires was carried out across blood and tumor or nodule tissue from malignant and benign thyroid patients. The study's findings and limits: Benign nodules were reported to have significantly lower TCR beta diversity than malignant thyroid tumors, in blood and tumor.

Patients were all untreated before their thyroid surgery. Per the original methods: Variation in CDR3 across clinicopathological groups served as the basis for constructing a distant-metastasis classifier in papillary thyroid cancer. TCRdb recomputed clones from the PCR reads via MiXCR. TCRdb, rather than the study authors, made the V and J calls. The top ten hold around 6.6% of the sample, which has roughly 35,000 clones, more than 15% seen once. Comment on this clone: The antigen remains unidentified.

The V end was cut by 7 bases, the J end by 9 bases, with 19 bases between. Germline assignment: CDR1 LGHDT and CDR2 YNNKEL (reference sequence). The CDR3 is 15 residues long. The receptor was isolated from a female donor with papillary thyroid cancer or a benign thyroid nodule (not recorded which). Some clones in this sample may be carry-over from other donors' samples. The rearrangement uses TRBV3-1 and TRBJ1-6, with a possible D match to TRBD1 (6 bases). Sequenced input: blood. In DNA form, the CDR3 reads TGTGCCAGCATCTCACGACAGGCGAACATTTCACCCCTCCACTTT. This encodes CASISRQANISPLHF.